The 8 T cell receptor beta chains reported below all come from one sample, sequenced in a study of blood T cell repertoires in COVID-19. Clones were sequenced by immunoSEQ multiplex PCR, and TCRdb holds only the in-frame ones, with some missing. This table holds 40,000 or so clones, about 86% found once. The sequenced material came from peripheral blood. Every receptor here comes from a man between 35 and 55 years old with active COVID-19.

The table lists this clone with a few counts. The V call is TRBV18, the J call TRBJ2-5; 9 bases line up with TRBD1. V gave up 5 bases and J gave up 2 bases; unmatched junction bases: 6. CDR1 and CDR2 from the germline V gene are KGHSH and LQKENI. The CDR3 is 15 residues long. CDR3 DNA: TGTGCCAGCTCAACAGGGACAGGGCGTCAAGAGACCCAGTACTTC. This sequence encodes CASSTGTGRQETQYF.

The chain links TRBV6-6 to TRBJ1-2; TRBD1 agrees at 8 bases. With 10 bases clipped from V and 8 bases from J, the junction kept 9 bases outside the gene matches. Germline V lookup: CDR1 MNHNY, CDR2 SVGAGI (reference sequence). The CDR3 is made up of 12 amino acids. In DNA form, the CDR3 reads TGTGCCACCGGACAGGGTTTGGGGGGCTACACCTTC. The encoded protein is CATGQGLGGYTF.

The chain has TRBV19 and TRBJ2-7; 7 bases are shared with TRBD1. Germline assignment: CDR1 LNHDA and CDR2 SQIVND (reference sequence). This CDR3 has 13 amino acids. J gave up 4 bases and V 6 bases, and 6 bases lay outside the gene matches. The CDR3, as DNA: TGTGCCAGTAGCACCCGACAGGGATACGAGCAGTACTTC. Amino acids: CASSTRQGYEQYF.

The chain has TRBV10-3 and TRBJ1-5; perhaps TRBD1 as D (5 bases). The CDR3 runs 14 residues. Trimming shortened V by 2 bases and J by 2 bases, and 7 bases separated the two germline ends. Germline-derived CDR1 and CDR2 are ENHRY and SYGVKD. The CDR3 nucleotides are TGTGCCATCAGTGAGCGGGGGGGCAATCAGCCCCAGCATTTT. Translated: CAISERGGNQPQHF.

This chain connects TRBV6-6 to TRBJ2-3; the D gene is possibly TRBD1 (6 bases). CDR3 length: 13 residues. The ends were cut back, 6 bases at V and 12 bases at J, with 19 bases in the middle. Germline loops: CDR1 MNHNY, CDR2 SVGAGI (reference sequence). CDR3 DNA sequence: TGTGCCAGCAGCCCCCTTCAGGGGCGGTCACAGTATTTT. This codes for CASSPLQGRSQYF.

This clone was seen a handful of times. The chain joins TRBV27 to TRBJ1-6; 7 nucleotides line up with TRBD1. The V gene's germline CDR1 is MNHEY and CDR2 SMNVEV (reference sequence). CDR3 size: 15 residues. Losses at the gene ends were 4 bases for V and 7 bases for J; bases not matched to a gene: 7. This CDR3 is CASSWGVGQNSPLHF. In nucleotides, the CDR3 is TGTGCCAGCAGTTGGGGTGTGGGACAGAATTCACCCCTCCACTTT.

The CDR3 DNA reads TGTGCAAGTCGCTTAGGTCCCCGGGACAGGAACACCGGGGAGCTGTTTTTT. Its protein product is CASRLGPRDRNTGELFF. The chain carries TRBV12-2 and TRBJ2-2; the DNA was not used to check the table's D call, TRBD1. TRBV12-2 is tagged as a pseudogene. The CDR3 length is 17 residues.

J is TRBJ2-7 and V is TRBV12-3 or TRBV12-4; D is uncertain. The CDR3 contains 12 residues. V was pared by 8 bases and J by 2 bases, with 10 bases between. CDR3 in DNA: TGTGCCAGCTGCCTGGAGACCTACGAGCAGTACTTC. Translated: CASCLETYEQYF.